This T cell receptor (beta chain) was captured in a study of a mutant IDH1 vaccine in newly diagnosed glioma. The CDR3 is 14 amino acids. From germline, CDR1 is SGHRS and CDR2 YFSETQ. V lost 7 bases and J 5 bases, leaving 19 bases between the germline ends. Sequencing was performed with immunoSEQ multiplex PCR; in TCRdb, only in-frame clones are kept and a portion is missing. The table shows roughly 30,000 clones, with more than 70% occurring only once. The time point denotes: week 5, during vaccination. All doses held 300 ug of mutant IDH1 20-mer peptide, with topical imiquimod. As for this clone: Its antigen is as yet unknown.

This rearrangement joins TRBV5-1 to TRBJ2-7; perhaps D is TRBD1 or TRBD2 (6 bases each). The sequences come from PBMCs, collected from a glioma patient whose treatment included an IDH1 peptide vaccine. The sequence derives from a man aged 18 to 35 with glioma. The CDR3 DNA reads TGCGCCAGCCGGGGGCAGGAATCCAACCACGAGCAGTACTTC. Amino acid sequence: CASRGQESNHEQYF. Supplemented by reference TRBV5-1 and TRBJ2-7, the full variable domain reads KAGVTQTPRYLIKTRGQQVTLSCSPISGHRSVSWYQQTPGQGLQFLFEYFSETQRNKGNFPGRFSGRQFSNSRSEMNVSTLELGDSALYLCASRGQESNHEQYFGPGTRLTVT.